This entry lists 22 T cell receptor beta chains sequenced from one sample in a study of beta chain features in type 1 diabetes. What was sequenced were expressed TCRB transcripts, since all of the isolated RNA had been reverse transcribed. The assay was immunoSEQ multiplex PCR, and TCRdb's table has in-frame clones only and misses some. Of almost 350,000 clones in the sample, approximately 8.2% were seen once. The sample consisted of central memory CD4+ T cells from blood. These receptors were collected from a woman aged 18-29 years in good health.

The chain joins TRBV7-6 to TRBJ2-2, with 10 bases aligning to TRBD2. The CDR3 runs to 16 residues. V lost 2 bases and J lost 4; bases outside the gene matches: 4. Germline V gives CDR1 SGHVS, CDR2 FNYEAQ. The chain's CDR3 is CASSLLAGVGTGELFF. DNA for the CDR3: TGTGCCAGCAGCTTACTAGCGGGAGTTGGCACCGGGGAGCTGTTTTTT.

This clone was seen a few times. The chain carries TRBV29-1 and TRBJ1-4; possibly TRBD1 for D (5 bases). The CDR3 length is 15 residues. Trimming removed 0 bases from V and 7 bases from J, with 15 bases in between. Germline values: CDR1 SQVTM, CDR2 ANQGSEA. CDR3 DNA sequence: TGCAGCGTTGAAGAAGTTCCAGGGAGGGCTGAAAAACTGTTTTTT. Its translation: CSVEEVPGRAEKLFF.

CDR3 loop: CAISESDRGPGNTIYF. The CDR3 DNA is TGTGCCATCAGTGAGTCAGACAGGGGGCCTGGAAACACCATATATTTT. The chain recombines TRBV10-3 with TRBJ1-3; TRBD1 aligns across 10 bases. The CDR3 sequence is 16 residues long. CDR1 ENHRY and CDR2 SYGVKD come from the germline V gene. With V trimmed by 0 bases and J by 2 bases, 1 base remained unmatched.

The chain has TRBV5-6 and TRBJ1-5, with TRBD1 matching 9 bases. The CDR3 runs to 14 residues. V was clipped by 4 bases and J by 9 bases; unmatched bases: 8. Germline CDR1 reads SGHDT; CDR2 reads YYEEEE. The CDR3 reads CASSPTGGRGPQHF. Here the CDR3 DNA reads TGTGCCAGCAGCCCCACAGGGGGCCGAGGGCCCCAGCATTTT.

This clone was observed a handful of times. As DNA, the CDR3 is TGTGCCAGCAGCCAGACCGGACTAGCGAGCACAGATACGCAGTATTTT. Protein product: CASSQTGLASTDTQYF. The rearrangement uses TRBV4-2 and TRBJ2-3, with 9 bases identical to TRBD2. CDR3 length: 16 amino acids. Germline-derived CDR1 and CDR2 are LGHNA and YNFKEQ. V dropped 3 bases and J dropped 0; count of bases not matched to a gene: 4.

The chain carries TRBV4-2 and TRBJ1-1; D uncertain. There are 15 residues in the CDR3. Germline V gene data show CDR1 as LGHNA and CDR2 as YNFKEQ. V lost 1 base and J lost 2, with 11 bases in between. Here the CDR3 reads CASSQGDKFNTEAFF. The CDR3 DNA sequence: TGTGCCAGCAGCCAAGGCGACAAGTTTAACACTGAAGCTTTCTTT.

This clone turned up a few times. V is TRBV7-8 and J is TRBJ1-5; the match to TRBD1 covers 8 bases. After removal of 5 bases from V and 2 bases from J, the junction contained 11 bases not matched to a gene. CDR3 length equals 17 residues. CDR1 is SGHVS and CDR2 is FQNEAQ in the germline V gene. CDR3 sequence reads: CASSGRLGTGGNQPQHF. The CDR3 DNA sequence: TGTGCCAGCAGCGGTCGTCTGGGGACAGGCGGCAATCAGCCCCAGCATTTT.

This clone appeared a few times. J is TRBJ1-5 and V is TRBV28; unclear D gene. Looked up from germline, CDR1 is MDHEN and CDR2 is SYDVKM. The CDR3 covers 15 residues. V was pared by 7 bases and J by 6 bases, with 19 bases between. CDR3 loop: CASNPKSRLGQPQHF. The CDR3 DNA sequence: TGTGCCAGCAATCCCAAGTCTCGTTTGGGTCAGCCCCAGCATTTT.

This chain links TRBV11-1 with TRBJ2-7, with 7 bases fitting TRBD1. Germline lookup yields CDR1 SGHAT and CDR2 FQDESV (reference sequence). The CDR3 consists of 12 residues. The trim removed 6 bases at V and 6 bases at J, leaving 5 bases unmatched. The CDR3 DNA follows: TGTGCCAGCAGTCCGAACAGGGGCGAGCAGTACTTC. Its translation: CASSPNRGEQYF. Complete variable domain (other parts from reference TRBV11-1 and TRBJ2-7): EAEVAQSPRYKITEKSQAVAFWCDPISGHATLYWYRQILGQGPELLVQFQDESVVDDSQLPKDRFSAERLKGVDSTLKIQPAELGDSAMYLCASSPNRGEQYFGPGTRLTVT.

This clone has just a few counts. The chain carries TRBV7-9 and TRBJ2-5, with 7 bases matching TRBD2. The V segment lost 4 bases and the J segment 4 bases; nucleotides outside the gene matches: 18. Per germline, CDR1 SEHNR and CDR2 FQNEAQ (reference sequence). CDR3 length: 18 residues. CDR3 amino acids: CASSSGTTSVLFRETQYF. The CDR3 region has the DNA TGTGCCAGCAGCTCCGGGACTACCTCCGTATTGTTCCGAGAGACCCAGTACTTC.

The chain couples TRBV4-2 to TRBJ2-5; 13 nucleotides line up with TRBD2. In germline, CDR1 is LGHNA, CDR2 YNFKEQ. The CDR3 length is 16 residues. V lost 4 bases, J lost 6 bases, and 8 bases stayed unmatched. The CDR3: CASSPRTSGSRKTQYF. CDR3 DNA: TGTGCCAGCAGCCCGAGGACTAGCGGGAGCCGAAAGACCCAGTACTTC.

The chain's CDR3 is CATSRDYQAPYF. The CDR3 DNA is TGTGCCACCAGCAGAGATTACCAGGCACCGTACTTC. The chain links TRBV15 to TRBJ2-5; D ambiguous. Trimming removed 0 bases at V and 13 bases at J, with 12 bases between. The CDR3 spans 12 residues. Germline-derived CDR1 and CDR2 are LNHNV and YYDKDF (reference sequence).

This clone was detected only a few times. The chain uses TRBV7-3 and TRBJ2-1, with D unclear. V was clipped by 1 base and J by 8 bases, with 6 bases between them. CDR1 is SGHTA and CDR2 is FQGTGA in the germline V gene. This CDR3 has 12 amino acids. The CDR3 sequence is CASSLNPDEQFF. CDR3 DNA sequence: TGTGCCAGCAGCTTAAACCCAGATGAGCAGTTCTTC.

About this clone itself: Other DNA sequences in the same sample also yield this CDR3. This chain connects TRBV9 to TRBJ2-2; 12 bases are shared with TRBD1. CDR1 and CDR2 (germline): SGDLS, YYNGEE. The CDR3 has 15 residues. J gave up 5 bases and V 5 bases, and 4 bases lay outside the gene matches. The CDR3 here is CASSRDRGRTGELFF. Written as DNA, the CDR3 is TGTGCCAGCAGTCGGGACAGGGGGCGTACCGGGGAGCTGTTTTTT.

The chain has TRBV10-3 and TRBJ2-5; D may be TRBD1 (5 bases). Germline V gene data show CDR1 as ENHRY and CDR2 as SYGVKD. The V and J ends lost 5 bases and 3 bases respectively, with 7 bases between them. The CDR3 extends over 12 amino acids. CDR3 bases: TGTGCCATCAGTCAGGGTAAAGAGACCCAGTACTTC. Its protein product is CAISQGKETQYF.

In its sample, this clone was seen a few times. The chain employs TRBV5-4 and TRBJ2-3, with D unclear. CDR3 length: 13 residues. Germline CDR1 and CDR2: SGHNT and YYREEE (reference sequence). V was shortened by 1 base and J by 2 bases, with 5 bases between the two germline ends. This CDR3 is CASSLLSTDTQYF. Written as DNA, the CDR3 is TGTGCCAGCAGCTTGTTGTCCACAGATACGCAGTATTTT.

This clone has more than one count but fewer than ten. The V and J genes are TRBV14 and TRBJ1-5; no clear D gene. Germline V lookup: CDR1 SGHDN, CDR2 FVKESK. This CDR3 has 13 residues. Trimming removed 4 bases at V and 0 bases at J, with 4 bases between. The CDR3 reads CASSLNSNQPQHF. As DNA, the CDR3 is TGTGCCAGCAGCCTCAATAGCAATCAGCCCCAGCATTTT.

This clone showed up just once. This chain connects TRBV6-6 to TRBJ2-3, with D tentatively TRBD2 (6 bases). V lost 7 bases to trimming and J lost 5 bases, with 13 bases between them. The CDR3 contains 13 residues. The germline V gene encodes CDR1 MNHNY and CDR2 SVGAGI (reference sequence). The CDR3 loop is CASILQGGDTQYF. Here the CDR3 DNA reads TGTGCCAGCATCCTCCAGGGAGGAGATACGCAGTATTTT.

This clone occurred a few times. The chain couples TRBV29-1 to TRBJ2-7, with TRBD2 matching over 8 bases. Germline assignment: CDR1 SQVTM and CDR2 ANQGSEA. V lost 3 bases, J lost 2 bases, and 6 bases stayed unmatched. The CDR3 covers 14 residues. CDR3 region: CSVEGSGRPYEQYF. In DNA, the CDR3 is TGCAGCGTTGAGGGGAGCGGGAGACCCTACGAGCAGTACTTC.

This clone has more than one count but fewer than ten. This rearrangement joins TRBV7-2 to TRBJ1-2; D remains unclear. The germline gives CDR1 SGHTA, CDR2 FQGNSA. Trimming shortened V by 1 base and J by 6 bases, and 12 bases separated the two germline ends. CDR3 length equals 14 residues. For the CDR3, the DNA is TGTGCCAGCAGCTTAGTGGGGAGATGGGATGGCTACACCTTC. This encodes CASSLVGRWDGYTF.

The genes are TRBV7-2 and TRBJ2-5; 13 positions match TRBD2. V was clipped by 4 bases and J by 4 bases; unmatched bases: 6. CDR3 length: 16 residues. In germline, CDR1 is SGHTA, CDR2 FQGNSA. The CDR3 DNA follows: TGTGCCAGCAGCTCCCGACTAGCGGGAGGTTTAGAGACCCAGTACTTC. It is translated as CASSSRLAGGLETQYF.

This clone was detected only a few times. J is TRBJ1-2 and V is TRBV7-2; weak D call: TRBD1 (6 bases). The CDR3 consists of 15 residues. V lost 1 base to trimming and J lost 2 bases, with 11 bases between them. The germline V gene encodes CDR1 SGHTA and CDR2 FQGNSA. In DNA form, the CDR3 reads TGTGCCAGCAGCTTAGGGCAGGGGCTAAACTATGGCTACACCTTC. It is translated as CASSLGQGLNYGYTF.